This T cell receptor beta chain came from a study of blood T cell repertoires in COVID-19. Study background: The origin of the acute and convalescent COVID-19 samples was the United States, Italy and Spain.

V lost 6 bases and J 7 bases, leaving 10 bases between the germline ends. The CDR3 has 12 amino acids. Measured with immunoSEQ multiplex PCR; TCRdb has only the in-frame clones, and not every one. Seen here are about 200,000 clones, around 90% observed once, and the top ten hold less than 5.5%. The clonotype originates from a human donor in a cohort sampled during active COVID-19. This chain uses TRBV12-3 or TRBV12-4 with TRBJ1-5; D perhaps matches TRBD1 (5 bases). The sequencing input was peripheral blood. CDR3 protein: CASSLDSQPQHF. The CDR3 DNA sequence: TGTGCCAGCAGCCTTGACAGCCAGCCCCAGCATTTT.